The sequence of this TCR beta chain was determined in a study of identical twins. V trimming: 2 bases; J trimming: 0 bases; junction bases outside the gene matches: 7. The CDR3 length is 16 residues. Germline values: CDR1 SGHTA, CDR2 FQGNSA. TCRdb reprocessed the 5' RACE reads via MiXCR and lists one record per CDR3 protein. This table holds about 1.7 million distinct CDR3 sequences, around a third found once. This clonotype was seen a single time. Sequencing used cord blood. This chain links TRBV7-2 with TRBJ2-7; 7 nucleotides match TRBD1. The sequence was obtained from a newborn girl in good health. The CDR3 bases are TGTGCCAGCAGCTTATTAGCCGGGACAGCCTCCTACGAGCAGTACTTC. Translation gives CASSLLAGTASYEQYF. The variable domain in full, with the rest retrieved from reference TRBV7-2 and TRBJ2-7, is GAGVSQSPSNKVTEKGKDVELRCDPISGHTALYWYRQSLGQGLEFLIYFQGNSAPDKSGLPSDRFSAERTGGSVSTLTIQRTQQEDSAVYLCASSLLAGTASYEQYFGPGTRLTVT.